A single sample gave rise to the 21 T cell receptor beta chains below, sequenced in a study of OX40 agonist ivuxolimab in advanced cancers. Libraries were built with the immunoSEQ multiplex PCR assay. TCRdb took over this immuneACCESS table, retaining in-frame rearrangements with V and J assigned. Such tables are incomplete; in checked studies, under half of the missing clones stem from an unresolved V gene, and the remainder is unexplained. In all, the sample holds 100,000 to 130,000 clones, and less than 95% of those were seen once. About 1.2% of the sample goes to the ten largest clones. The sequencing used CD4+ or CD8+ T cells sorted from blood, collected in a trial of the OX40 agonist ivuxolimab. The receptor source for this set is an adult with an advanced solid tumor such as melanoma, head and neck, liver or kidney cancer.

The rearrangement uses TRBV4-1 and TRBJ1-6, with unresolved D. The CDR3 spans 14 residues. V shed 0 bases and J shed 9 bases, with 9 bases lying between them. CDR1 and CDR2 from the germline V gene are MGHRA and YSYEKL. The CDR3 loop reads CASSQDKFGSPLHF. Here the CDR3 DNA reads TGCGCCAGCAGCCAAGATAAATTTGGTTCACCCCTCCACTTT.

A single count supports this clone. The J gene is TRBJ2-7, the V gene TRBV6-5; 7 positions match TRBD2. The germline V gene encodes CDR1 MNHEY and CDR2 SVGAGI. The J segment lost 0 bases and the V segment lost 6 bases, leaving 8 bases of the junction unmatched. The CDR3 is 15 residues long. CDR3: CASRLLAAPSYEQYF. DNA of the CDR3: TGTGCCAGCAGACTCCTAGCGGCACCCTCCTACGAGCAGTACTTC.

This clone was picked up one time. The rearrangement links TRBV4-3 to TRBJ1-2; D call uncertain. The CDR3 is 13 amino acids. CDR1 is LGHNA, CDR2 YSLEER, per germline. V gave up 0 bases and J gave up 8 bases, with 10 bases separating them. The CDR3 DNA reads TGCGCCAGCAGCCAAGAGGAGGGTAGGGGCTACACCTTC. Translated: CASSQEEGRGYTF.

The rearrangement joins TRBV9 to TRBJ2-1; TRBD1 matches 7 bases. The germline CDR1 and CDR2 sequences are SGDLS and YYNGEE. J lost 3 bases, V lost 0 bases, and 0 bases had no gene match. CDR3 length: 14 amino acids. CDR3 sequence: CASSVGDSYNEQFF. The CDR3 coding sequence is TGTGCCAGCAGCGTAGGGGACAGCTACAATGAGCAGTTCTTC.

The CDR3 region is CASSQGGSGHTGELFF. The CDR3 DNA reads as TGTGCCAGCAGCCAAGGGGGTAGCGGGCACACCGGGGAGCTGTTTTTT. V is TRBV4-2 and J is TRBJ2-2, with 7 bases lining up with TRBD2. The CDR3 runs 16 residues. Germline V gene sequence: CDR1 LGHNA, CDR2 YNFKEQ. The V gene end was trimmed by 1 base and the J gene end by 3 bases; junction bases not matched to a gene: 5.

The chain is built from TRBV5-1 and TRBJ2-2; D is possibly TRBD2 (7 bases). The germline V gene has CDR1 SGHRS and CDR2 YFSETQ. Trimming cost V 4 bases and J 7 bases, with 14 bases left between them. This CDR3 comprises 14 residues. CDR3 protein: CASSLRGANGELFF. The CDR3 nucleotides read TGCGCCAGCAGCCTCCGGGGGGCGAACGGGGAGCTGTTTTTT.

V and J are TRBV27 and TRBJ2-2; D not resolved. Trimming left V 4 bases short and J 4 bases short, with 13 bases between. The germline gives CDR1 MNHEY, CDR2 SMNVEV (reference sequence). The CDR3 is made up of 15 amino acids. The CDR3 coding sequence is TGTGCCAGCAGTTCCCGGGCCCGAGGCACCGGGGAGCTGTTTTTT. It is translated as CASSSRARGTGELFF.

This clone was seen more than once but under ten times. The chain uses TRBV5-4 and TRBJ1-2, with D possibly being TRBD1 (5 bases). CDR3 length equals 16 residues. The germline gives CDR1 SGHNT, CDR2 YYREEE (reference sequence). V lost 0 bases to trimming and J lost 0 bases, with 12 bases between them. CDR3 DNA sequence: TGTGCCAGCAGCTTGGACGTGGGACTCGCTAACTATGGCTACACCTTC. It yields the protein CASSLDVGLANYGYTF.

The gene calls are TRBV6-5 and TRBJ1-2, with 8 positions matching TRBD1. Germline CDR1 and CDR2: MNHEY and SVGAGI. The length of the CDR3 is 15 residues. The junction had 12 bases not matched to a gene; V was cut back by 4 bases and J by 8 bases. CDR3: CASSSDRAGARGYTF. For the CDR3, the DNA is TGTGCCAGCAGTTCGGACAGGGCAGGGGCTCGGGGCTACACCTTC.

This chain joins TRBV28 and TRBJ2-1; D gene uncertain. V lost 4 bases and J lost 5, with 9 bases in between. Germline V gene sequence: CDR1 MDHEN, CDR2 SYDVKM. This CDR3 region has 13 residues. CDR3 coding DNA: TGTGCCAGCAGTTCCCAACCCCACAATGAGCAGTTCTTC. This sequence encodes CASSSQPHNEQFF.

The chain couples TRBV19 to TRBJ1-6; a weak D match, TRBD1 (5 bases). The CDR3 spans 15 residues. V shed 10 bases and J shed 5 bases, with 18 bases lying between them. In germline, CDR1 is LNHDA, CDR2 SQIVND (reference sequence). For the CDR3, the DNA is TGTGCCACTAGCGTACAGGCTCAGGATAATTCACCCCTCCACTTT. Translation: CATSVQAQDNSPLHF.

This clone was seen a few times. This chain uses TRBV6-5 with TRBJ1-2, with D unresolved. The CDR3 length is 12 residues. Trimming stripped 6 bases from V and 2 bases from J, with 7 bases between. Per germline, CDR1 MNHEY and CDR2 SVGAGI. The CDR3 is CASSPRNYGYTF. CDR3 DNA: TGTGCCAGCAGCCCACGGAACTATGGCTACACCTTC.

The chain recombines TRBV9 with TRBJ1-6; TRBD1 aligns across 10 bases. Germline V gene lookup returns CDR1 SGDLS and CDR2 YYNGEE. The CDR3 totals 19 residues. J gave up 6 bases and V 1 base, and 13 bases lay outside the gene matches. The CDR3 DNA reads TGTGCCAGCAGCGTATCAGTCTACCGGGACAGGGGCGGTAATTCACCCCTCCACTTT. Its protein product is CASSVSVYRDRGGNSPLHF.

The J gene is TRBJ2-7, the V gene TRBV21-1; whether TRBD2, the table's D call, matches the DNA was not checked. TRBV21-1 is classified as a pseudogene. This CDR3 has 12 residues. This chain's CDR3 is CASSKESYEQYF. CDR3 bases: TGTGCCAGCAGCAAAGAGAGCTACGAGCAGTACTTC.

The chain employs TRBV7-9 and TRBJ1-1, with 7 bases lining up with TRBD1. The CDR3 spans 13 residues. Germline V gene data show CDR1 as SEHNR and CDR2 as FQNEAQ (reference sequence). Losses at the gene ends were 4 bases for V and 5 bases for J; bases not matched to a gene: 4. CDR3 sequence: CASSSQGWTEAFF. The CDR3 region has the DNA TGTGCCAGCAGCTCACAGGGGTGGACTGAAGCTTTCTTT.

This clone turned up a few times. Different DNA sequences within this sample yield the same CDR3. The chain carries TRBV28 and TRBJ2-7; D is unresolved. The CDR3 is made up of 12 amino acids. Germline assignment: CDR1 MDHEN and CDR2 SYDVKM. V was cut by 6 bases and J by 3 bases, with 9 bases left in between. CDR3 nucleotides: TGTGCCAGCAGCCTTGCTAGCTACGAGCAGTACTTC. Amino acid sequence: CASSLASYEQYF.

The chain recombines TRBV28 with TRBJ2-2, with D unclear. With 4 bases removed from V and 6 bases from J, the gap between germline ends came to 3 bases. This CDR3 has 11 residues. CDR1 is MDHEN, CDR2 SYDVKM, per germline. In DNA, the CDR3 is TGTGCCAGCAGTTCTCCCGGGGAGCTGTTTTTT. Protein sequence: CASSSPGELFF.

The chain carries TRBV12-5 and TRBJ2-1, with 10 bases aligning to TRBD2. From germline, CDR1 is LGHNT and CDR2 FRNRAP. V trimming: 1 base; J trimming: 8 bases; junction bases outside the gene matches: 8. The CDR3 covers 16 residues. The DNA for the CDR3 is TGTGCTAGTGGTTTGGAGAGCGGGAGGGCCCCGGATGAGCAGTTCTTC. Protein sequence: CASGLESGRAPDEQFF.

This chain connects TRBV15 to TRBJ2-4; TRBD2 is a possible D gene (5 bases). Trimming removed 0 bases from V and 1 base from J, with 16 bases in between. The V gene's germline CDR1 is LNHNV and CDR2 YYDKDF (reference sequence). There are 18 residues in the CDR3. The CDR3 DNA is TGTGCCACCAGCAGAGATCGGTATAGCGACGTTGCCAAAAACATTCAGTACTTC. Encoded protein: CATSRDRYSDVAKNIQYF.

This chain connects TRBV6-6 to TRBJ2-1; possibly TRBD1 or TRBD2 for D (5 bases each). CDR3 length equals 12 residues. Looked up from germline, CDR1 is MNHNY and CDR2 is SVGAGI (reference sequence). Trimming cost V 5 bases and J 8 bases, with 10 bases left between them. CDR3 protein: CASSTRGDEQFF. DNA of the CDR3: TGTGCCAGCAGTACACGGGGCGATGAGCAGTTCTTC.

This chain links TRBV25-1 with TRBJ2-7; TRBD1 or TRBD2 may be the D gene (5 bases each). V lost 2 bases and J 2 bases, leaving 10 bases between the germline ends. The CDR3 length is 14 residues. Germline values: CDR1 MGHDK, CDR2 SYGVNS. CDR3 nucleotide sequence: TGTGCCAGCAGTGAAAAGAGGGGAACCTACGAGCAGTACTTC. Its protein product is CASSEKRGTYEQYF.